This T cell receptor (beta chain) is from a study of a mutant IDH1 vaccine in newly diagnosed glioma (dated by TCRdb to the early 2020s). With respect to the entire study: Patients received eight vaccinations in weeks 1, 3, 5, 7, 11, 15, 19 and 23, corresponding to visits V03 through V10. In the chemotherapy-containing groups, vaccination started alongside temozolomide cycles, whereas in patients who had radiotherapy alone it started 4-6 weeks after radiotherapy. Of the approximately 35 treated patients, approximately 60% were male and about 40% were female, and the mean age was approximately 37 years. Prior to enrollment, standard therapy consisting of radiotherapy alone, temozolomide alone, or radiochemotherapy with temozolomide had been administered to patients, with the combination being received by most patients. Peripheral blood samples were drawn at six visits, namely V03 (baseline), V05, V07, V10, V12 and V13. For exploratory analyses, longitudinal TCRB deep sequencing was carried out in about 25 treated patients wherever samples were available. Study-wide findings and limitations: It was noted by the authors that analyses of patient blood samples could not be reproduced owing to sample limitations. Selection of PBMC samples for TCRB deep sequencing was based on availability. No apparent relationship was observed between pseudoprogression and alterations in the top peripheral T cell clonotypes detected by TCRB sequencing. Across multiple MHC alleles, vaccine-induced immune responses were seen in roughly 93% of patients.

The method was the immunoSEQ multiplex PCR assay. Rearranged TCR beta chain sequences were amplified with the hsTCRB Kit following the manufacturer's protocol. Sequencing of TCRB libraries was carried out on an Illumina MiSeq. For the original study's pipeline: The kit vendor's proprietary platform handled demultiplexing, trimming and gene mapping. TCRdb obtained this table from immuneACCESS and retained in-frame rearrangements with V and J assigned. These tables miss some clones; where compared with another copy, unresolved V genes account for less than half of the shortfall, and the remainder is unexplained. The DNA was the basis for D and trimming; V, J and clone size are from that table. The sample table records 100,000 to 150,000 clones; over 75% of these occur just once. 5% to 6% of the sample is held by the ten biggest clonotypes. Germline trimming amounts to 2 bases on V and 2 bases on J, with 7 as the count of junction bases outside the gene matches. From a lookup of the germline V gene, CDR1 and CDR2 are MNHNS and SASEGT. The CDR3 runs 16 residues from the cysteine to the phenylalanine. Only the CDR3 DNA stays, 48 bases, in frame from base 1.

The label giving this sample's time point can be read as: week 11, during vaccination. Each vaccine dose was 300 ug of a 20-mer mutant IDH1 peptide in Montanide, given subcutaneously with topical imiquimod. All donors had newly diagnosed IDH1-mutant astrocytomas of WHO grade 3 or 4 that showed loss of nuclear ATRX. The samples were drawn from NOA16, a multicentre, single-arm, open-label phase I trial in Germany that tested a mutant IDH1 peptide vaccine in humans for the first time. Genomic DNA for TCRB sequencing was isolated from EDTA blood with the DNeasy Blood and Tissue Kit. Of note for this clone: Its antigen is currently not known. One base away there is no much larger clone; base qualities are not given.

This TCR derives from a man between 40 and 49 years old with glioma. The material was PBMCs, obtained from a glioma patient whose treatment included an IDH1 peptide vaccine. Rearrangement joined TRBV6-1 to TRBJ1-2, with 8 central nucleotides matching TRBD1. The DNA reads TGTGCCAGCAGTGAAAGGCCCGGACAGGGCAACTATGGCTACACCTTC. This codes for CASSERPGQGNYGYTF.